The source of this T cell receptor beta chain is a study of cytomegalovirus exposure and HLA in healthy donors. In the PCR, 60 Vbeta and 13 Jbeta primers were used. Profiling relied on immunoSEQ multiplex PCR, and the TCRdb table lists in-frame clones only, not all of them. The profile covers about 180,000 clones, with over 65% appearing a single time and 1.5% to 2% taken by the ten largest. Study outcomes and limitations: It was reportedly the case that the classifier diagnosed cytomegalovirus status with high specificity and sensitivity. Fewer than 20,000 TCR beta sequences were associated with HLA alleles at 0.05 false discovery rate in a later analysis.

The donors (healthy individuals) were bone marrow donors. This clone was seen more than once but under ten times. Its antigen is unknown. The V gene lost 1 base and the J gene lost 4 bases, with 10 bases spanning the gap. Germline CDR1 is SEHNR and CDR2 is FQNEAQ (reference sequence). The CDR3 runs to 14 residues. The TCR comes from a man aged 18 to 29 in good health and CMV-seronegative. The material sequenced was PBMCs. The V and J genes are TRBV7-9 and TRBJ1-2; unclear D gene. This CDR3 reads CASSLEVEGYGYTF. The CDR3 coding sequence is TGTGCCAGCAGCTTAGAGGTGGAGGGCTATGGCTACACCTTC.